This T cell receptor beta chain derives from a study of T cell responses to AZD1222 COVID-19 vaccine. The study, taken as a whole, reports: Donors skewed white British and female; clonal diversity was possibly underestimated. Rises in breadth and depth of Spike-specific TCRs came after two AZD1222 doses.

Here immunoSEQ multiplex PCR was the method, and the copy in TCRdb shows in-frame clones only, minus some. The table lists 90,000 to 110,000 clones, roughly 86% of them singletons, with 13% in the top ten. Trimming took off 1 base at V and 2 bases at J, with 10 bases between the two ends. The germline V gene encodes CDR1 SGHDN and CDR2 FVKESK. The CDR3 length is 15 residues. About this clone itself: Its target is not known.

The receptor was isolated from an adult in good health. The sample consisted of peripheral blood, taken on day 0 of MenACWY control vaccination. This chain connects TRBV14 to TRBJ2-3; D unresolved. The chain's CDR3 is CASSQGGLITDTQYF. The DNA of the CDR3 is TGTGCCAGCAGCCAAGGAGGATTAATCACAGATACGCAGTATTTT.